These 18 T cell receptor beta chains came from one sample sequenced in a study of T cells in Graves' hyperthyroidism and ophthalmopathy. Amplified TCR beta CDR3 regions came from RNA transcripts. A set of HTBI primers served as the primers for a first-round RT-PCR of the TCR CDR3. TCRdb independently ran MiXCR on the multiplex PCR reads; one entry per CDR3 protein. Of about 640,000 distinct CDR3 sequences in the sample, less than 25% were seen once. Material: blood. The receptors were gathered from a young man with Graves' ophthalmopathy.

This clonotype was seen only a few times. The CDR3 sequence: CSAREQGENYGYTF. The CDR3 nucleotides are TGCAGTGCTAGAGAACAGGGGGAGAACTATGGCTACACCTTC. The rearrangement uses TRBV20-1 and TRBJ1-2; TRBD1 matches 8 bases. The CDR3 length is 14 residues. J lost 2 bases, V lost 0 bases, and 2 bases had no gene match. Per the germline V gene, CDR1 is DFQATT and CDR2 is SNEGSKA (reference sequence).

The rearrangement joins TRBV6-9 to TRBJ2-4, with D perhaps matching TRBD1 (6 bases). Germline assignment: CDR1 MNHGY and CDR2 SVAAGI. The V and J ends lost 0 bases and 1 base respectively, with 13 bases between them. The CDR3 is 17 amino acids. The CDR3 loop is CASSYSTGSYAKNIQYF. The CDR3 DNA reads as TGTGCCAGCAGTTATTCTACAGGGTCTTACGCCAAAAACATTCAGTACTTC.

This clonotype was observed many times. The CDR3 protein is CASSPTGEAYNEQFF. As DNA, the CDR3 is TGTGCCAGCAGTCCCACCGGAGAGGCCTACAATGAGCAGTTCTTC. V and J are TRBV6-1 and TRBJ2-1, with D unclear. The length of the CDR3 is 15 residues. The V gene's germline CDR1 is MNHNS and CDR2 SASEGT. The ends were cut back, 5 bases at V and 2 bases at J, with 13 bases in the middle.

This clonotype turned up a few times. CDR3 in amino acids: CASGPRAPRHSNQPQHF. The DNA of the CDR3 is TGTGCCAGCGGGCCGCGGGCCCCAAGACACAGCAATCAGCCCCAGCATTTT. This chain links TRBV27 with TRBJ1-5; D call uncertain. Germline loops: CDR1 MNHEY, CDR2 SMNVEV (reference sequence). V was shortened by 8 bases and J by 1 base, with 21 bases between the two germline ends. The CDR3 loop spans 17 amino acids.

The chain uses TRBV27 and TRBJ1-4, with D perhaps matching TRBD1 (5 bases). The germline V gene has CDR1 MNHEY and CDR2 SMNVEV (reference sequence). There are 13 residues in the CDR3. V was pared by 5 bases and J by 12 bases, with 16 bases between. The CDR3: CASSIGTGLELFF. DNA of the CDR3: TGTGCCAGCAGTATTGGGACTGGTCTAGAACTGTTTTTT.

About this clonotype: A much bigger clone sits one base away, suggesting this may be a read error. The chain carries TRBV4-3 and TRBJ2-2; weak D call: TRBD2 (6 bases). Per the germline V gene, CDR1 is LGHNA and CDR2 is YSLEER. There are 16 residues in the CDR3. The CDR3 spells CASRPLLGSVGGELLF. As DNA, the CDR3 is TGCGCCAGCCGCCCCCTCCTAGGCTCCGTCGGAGGGGAGCTGCTTTTT.

The chain uses TRBV29-1 and TRBJ2-7, with D possibly called TRBD1 or TRBD2 (6 bases each). CDR1 and CDR2 (germline): SQVTM, ANQGSEA. V lost 6 bases, J lost 5 bases, and 26 bases lay in between. The CDR3 runs to 16 residues. The CDR3 nucleotides read TGCAGCGTGGCCCCCCTTTACGGGAGTAAGGGGGACGAGCAGTACTTC. This translates into CSVAPLYGSKGDEQYF.

The gene calls are TRBV20-1 and TRBJ2-7, with 8 positions matching TRBD2. The J segment lost 6 bases and the V segment lost 6 bases, leaving 10 bases of the junction unmatched. The CDR3 is 13 residues long. Germline V gene data show CDR1 as DFQATT and CDR2 as SNEGSKA (reference sequence). Written as DNA, the CDR3 is TGCAGTGCCCGGACTAGCTTGGACCCCGAGCAGTACTTC. Its protein product is CSARTSLDPEQYF.

The V gene is TRBV27, the J gene TRBJ2-2, with 9 positions matching TRBD2. The CDR3 loop spans 15 amino acids. The V gene end was trimmed by 9 bases and the J gene end by 3 bases; junction bases not matched to a gene: 8. Germline V CDR1 and CDR2: MNHEY, SMNVEV (reference sequence). The CDR3 region has the DNA TGTGCCAGTATTAATAGCGGGAGTCACACCGGGGAGCTGTTTTTT. Encoded protein: CASINSGSHTGELFF.

This clonotype was counted at least ten times. The chain recombines TRBV20-1 with TRBJ1-1, with D tentatively TRBD1 (6 bases). CDR3 size: 14 residues. The V and J ends lost 0 bases and 6 bases respectively, with 14 bases between them. Germline V gene data show CDR1 as DFQATT and CDR2 as SNEGSKA (reference sequence). The CDR3 here is CSAREAGGLAEAFF. CDR3 DNA: TGCAGTGCTAGAGAGGCCGGGGGCTTGGCTGAAGCTTTCTTT.

The chain combines TRBV15 with TRBJ2-3, with 8 bases that match TRBD2. From germline, CDR1 is LNHNV and CDR2 YYDKDF (reference sequence). The V and J ends lost 0 bases and 11 bases, in that order; junction bases with no gene match: 10. The CDR3 is 15 residues long. The DNA of the CDR3 is TGTGCCACCAGCAGAGATAGGACTAGCAAGAAGGTGCAGTATTTT. Residues: CATSRDRTSKKVQYF.

This clonotype has a count of ten or more. The chain joins TRBV2 to TRBJ2-7; possibly TRBD1 for D (5 bases). Trimming removed 6 bases at V and 1 base at J, with 10 bases between. Looked up from germline, CDR1 is SNHLY and CDR2 is FYNNEI. CDR3 size: 13 residues. CDR3: CASSRQPSYEQYF. In DNA form, the CDR3 reads TGTGCCAGCAGCCGACAGCCTTCCTACGAGCAGTACTTC.

The chain recombines TRBV6-2 or TRBV6-3 with TRBJ2-1; the D is unclear. Germline values: CDR1 MNHEY, CDR2 SVGEGT. This CDR3 has 12 residues. Trimming removed 5 bases from V and 3 bases from J, with 5 bases in between. In DNA, the CDR3 is TGTGCCAGCAGTCGTCGCTACAATGAGCAGTTCTTC. Translation gives CASSRRYNEQFF.

This clonotype has a handful of counts. This chain uses TRBV19 with TRBJ1-1; possible D gene TRBD1, 5 bases. The CDR3 is made up of 13 amino acids. V lost 7 bases, J lost 5 bases, and 14 bases lay in between. The germline V gene has CDR1 LNHDA and CDR2 SQIVND (reference sequence). The CDR3, as DNA: TGTGCCAGTACAGGCAGGGTAAAGACTGAAGCTTTCTTT. Its protein product is CASTGRVKTEAFF.

The V call is TRBV6-2 or TRBV6-3, the J call TRBJ2-7; D unresolved. Per the germline V gene, CDR1 is MNHEY and CDR2 is SVGEGT. This CDR3 has 13 amino acids. The V end lost 0 bases, the J end lost 3 bases, and 6 bases lay between the germline ends. CDR3: CASSYSKVYEQYF. The CDR3 coding sequence is TGTGCCAGCAGTTACTCGAAGGTCTACGAGCAGTACTTC.

The chain uses TRBV4-1 and TRBJ1-1; a possible D gene is TRBD1 (6 bases). Germline CDR1 MGHRA, CDR2 YSYEKL. The CDR3 is 17 residues long. Trimming left V 1 base short and J 2 bases short, with 17 bases between. Here the CDR3 DNA reads TGCGCCAGCAGCCAAGTGAGCACAGGGAGACCCAACACTGAAGCTTTCTTT. Translated: CASSQVSTGRPNTEAFF.

This clonotype was observed many times. The rearrangement uses TRBV30 and TRBJ1-2, with 8 bases fitting TRBD1. J gave up 5 bases and V 8 bases, and 10 bases lay outside the gene matches. The CDR3 length is 13 residues. Germline V lookup: CDR1 GTSNPN, CDR2 SVGIG (reference sequence). The CDR3 protein is CAVNRDRPYGYTF. The CDR3 coding sequence is TGTGCCGTAAACCGGGACAGGCCATATGGCTACACCTTC.

The J gene is TRBJ2-1, the V gene TRBV27; tentatively, D is TRBD2 (5 bases). There are 14 residues in the CDR3. Trimming removed 6 bases from V and 6 bases from J, with 15 bases in between. The germline V gene encodes CDR1 MNHEY and CDR2 SMNVEV (reference sequence). The CDR3 nucleotides are TGTGCCAGCAGCTTAGCGACCTCGGTCAATGAGCAGTTCTTC. Amino acid sequence: CASSLATSVNEQFF.